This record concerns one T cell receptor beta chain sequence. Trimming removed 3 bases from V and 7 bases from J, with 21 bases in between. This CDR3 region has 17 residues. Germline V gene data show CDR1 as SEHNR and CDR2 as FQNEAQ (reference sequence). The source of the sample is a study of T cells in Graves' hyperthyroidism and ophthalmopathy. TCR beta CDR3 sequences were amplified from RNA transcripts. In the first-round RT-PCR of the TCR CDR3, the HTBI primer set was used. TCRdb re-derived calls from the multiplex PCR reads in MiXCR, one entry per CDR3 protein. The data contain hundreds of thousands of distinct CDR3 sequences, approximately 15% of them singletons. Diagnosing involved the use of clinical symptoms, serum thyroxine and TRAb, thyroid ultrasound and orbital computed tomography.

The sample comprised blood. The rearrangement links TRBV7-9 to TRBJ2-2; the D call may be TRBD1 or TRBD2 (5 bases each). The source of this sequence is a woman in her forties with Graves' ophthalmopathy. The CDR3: CASSLGRLTVVDGELFF. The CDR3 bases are TGTGCCAGCAGCTTGGGACGCCTTACAGTAGTGGACGGGGAGCTGTTTTTT.